The 31 T cell receptor beta chains below all came from one sample that was sequenced in a study of blood T cells in healthy people across ages (dated by TCRdb to between 2015 and 2017). Receptor amplification or capture employed 5' RACE. This sample was sequenced with an Illumina HiSeq 2500. A second PCR of roughly 7 to 11 cycles was run with a J-beta primer mix and a sample-barcoded 5' primer. TCRdb reprocessed the public reads (quality trimming at Q25 with fastp, clone calling with MiXCR) and kept in-frame beta chains. Duplicate CDR3 protein sequences are folded into a single record with the most common DNA and genes. The sample includes about 900,000 distinct CDR3 sequences, with 45% to 50% observed a single time. The ten largest clones take up 13% of the sample. The sequencing sample was made of blood. The receptors were sampled from a man aged 25-45 years in good health.

This clonotype was counted only a few times. J is TRBJ2-5 and V is TRBV29-1; D perhaps matches TRBD1 (5 bases). The V gene lost 7 bases and the J gene lost 6 bases, with 15 bases spanning the gap. This CDR3 has 12 amino acids. CDR1 is SQVTM and CDR2 is ANQGSEA in the germline V gene. The CDR3 reads CSGWQGRKTQYF. CDR3 sequence (DNA): TGCAGCGGGTGGCAGGGTAGGAAGACCCAGTACTTC.

The chain couples TRBV11-1 to TRBJ2-3; 10 bases match TRBD2. V trimming: 6 bases; J trimming: 4 bases; junction bases outside the gene matches: 10. CDR3 length: 16 residues. Germline CDR1 and CDR2: SGHAT and FQDESV (reference sequence). CDR3 in DNA: TGTGCCAGCAGAGCCCAAGCGGGGGGGGTCCCAGATACGCAGTATTTT. Amino acids: CASRAQAGGVPDTQYF.

The chain uses TRBV6-2 or TRBV6-3 and TRBJ1-1; D uncertain. Germline V gene lookup returns CDR1 MNHEY and CDR2 SVGEGT. The CDR3 is 12 residues long. V lost 11 bases and J 0 bases, leaving 10 bases between the germline ends. The chain's CDR3 is CAHGRLNTEAFF. The DNA of the CDR3 is TGTGCCCACGGGCGGTTGAACACTGAAGCTTTCTTT.

The genes are TRBV10-3 and TRBJ2-7; maybe TRBD1 (7 bases). CDR3 length equals 17 residues. The germline gives CDR1 ENHRY, CDR2 SYGVKD. V lost 7 bases and J 7 bases, leaving 29 bases between the germline ends. The CDR3 protein is CAIMGTAGSNVDNEQYF. The CDR3 nucleotides are TGTGCCATCATGGGGACAGCCGGGAGTAACGTAGACAATGAGCAGTACTTC.

On this clonotype itself: A read error is possible here, since a much larger clone lies one base away. The CDR3 sequence: CSASGGATRELFF. The CDR3, as DNA: TGCAGTGCTAGCGGGGGGGCCACCAGGGAGCTGTTTTTT. The chain couples TRBV20-1 to TRBJ2-2; the match to TRBD2 covers 8 bases. The V gene's germline CDR1 is DFQATT and CDR2 SNEGSKA (reference sequence). The CDR3 consists of 13 residues.

This clonotype was detected a few times. The gene calls are TRBV7-9 and TRBJ1-2; D might be TRBD1 (5 bases). Germline V gene lookup returns CDR1 SEHNR and CDR2 FQNEAQ (reference sequence). Trimming took off 4 bases at V and 5 bases at J, with 17 bases between the two ends. This CDR3 is built from 15 residues. The CDR3 DNA reads TGTGCCAGCAGCTCCGGGACGTCTGCTTGGTATGGCTACACCTTC. Translating gives CASSSGTSAWYGYTF.

The count of this clonotype is one. The chain's CDR3 is CASASPTKQTYEQYF. The CDR3 coding sequence is TGTGCCAGCGCTTCTCCGACCAAACAGACCTACGAGCAGTACTTC. The rearrangement joins TRBV6-2 or TRBV6-3 to TRBJ2-7, with unresolved D. Germline-derived CDR1 and CDR2 are MNHEY and SVGEGT. The CDR3 is made up of 15 amino acids. With 8 bases removed from V and 2 bases from J, the gap between germline ends came to 19 bases.

This chain connects TRBV12-3 or TRBV12-4 to TRBJ2-7, with D perhaps matching TRBD1 (5 bases). Trimming took 3 bases from V and 6 from J, leaving 9 bases between them. This CDR3 contains 12 residues. In nucleotides, the CDR3 is TGTGCCAGCAGTTTCAGGGTCTTCGAGCAGTACTTC. Encoded protein: CASSFRVFEQYF.

The count of this clonotype is one. A much larger clone differs from this one at a single base, so this may be a read error. V is TRBV14 and J is TRBJ2-1; 11 nucleotides line up with TRBD1. This CDR3 spans 15 amino acids. The germline V gene has CDR1 SGHDN and CDR2 FVKESK. Unmatched junction bases numbered 12, after V lost 11 bases and J lost 6 bases. Written as DNA, the CDR3 is TGTGCCGGCACCACATTGGACAGGGGGCTCAATGAGCAGTTCTTC. It encodes CAGTTLDRGLNEQFF. The entire variable domain, with the rest obtained from reference TRBV14 and TRBJ2-1, is as follows: EAGVTQFPSHSVIEKGQTVTLRCDPISGHDNLYWYRRVMGKEIKFLLHFVKESKQDESGMPNNRFLAERTGGTYSTLKVQPAELEDSGVYFCAGTTLDRGLNEQFFGPGTRLTVL.

Concerning this clonotype: A much more abundant neighbour one base away suggests this may be a read error. The genes are TRBV18 and TRBJ2-1; D gene ambiguous. This CDR3 spans 14 amino acids. Per the germline V gene, CDR1 is KGHSH and CDR2 is LQKENI. This CDR3 reads CASSPESSHNEQFF. The CDR3 DNA follows: TGTGCCAGCTCACCGGAGAGCTCCCACAATGAGCAGTTCTTC.

This sequence joins TRBV20-1 and TRBJ1-5; no reliable D call. The CDR3 is 14 residues long. CDR1 DFQATT and CDR2 SNEGSKA come from the germline V gene (reference sequence). V lost 5 bases, J lost 6 bases, and 17 bases lay in between. CDR3 sequence (DNA): TGCAGTGCTCAGCCACCGGGCCCGACTCAGCCCCAGCATTTT. Translated, it gives CSAQPPGPTQPQHF.

This clonotype was detected a few times. The chain recombines TRBV20-1 with TRBJ2-7, with TRBD1 matching 7 bases. The J segment lost 0 bases and the V segment lost 4 bases, leaving 3 bases of the junction unmatched. Germline V gene data show CDR1 as DFQATT and CDR2 as SNEGSKA (reference sequence). This CDR3 has 13 residues. CDR3 loop: CSAIRDSSYEQYF. CDR3 DNA sequence: TGCAGTGCTATCCGGGACAGCTCCTACGAGCAGTACTTC.

The sample holds a few counts of this clonotype. The chain carries TRBV7-2 and TRBJ1-5, with TRBD1 identical over 7 bases. V trimming: 5 bases; J trimming: 3 bases; junction bases outside the gene matches: 4. Per germline, CDR1 SGHTA and CDR2 FQGNSA. There are 14 residues in the CDR3. This CDR3 is CASSRDSINQPQHF. In nucleotides, the CDR3 is TGTGCCAGCAGCCGGGACAGTATCAATCAGCCCCAGCATTTT.

A few counts support this clonotype. V gene TRBV7-2 combines with J gene TRBJ2-5; 12 bases align to TRBD2. Germline values: CDR1 SGHTA, CDR2 FQGNSA. The CDR3 sequence is 14 residues long. With V trimmed by 5 bases and J by 4 bases, 2 bases remained unmatched. CDR3 sequence: CASSKTSGGETQYF. For the CDR3, the DNA is TGTGCCAGCAGCAAGACTAGCGGGGGAGAGACCCAGTACTTC.

Written as DNA, the CDR3 is TGTGCCAGCAGTTTTCGGACAGGGGCACACAATCAGCCCCAGCATTTT. It specifies CASSFRTGAHNQPQHF. The rearrangement links TRBV12-3 or TRBV12-4 to TRBJ1-5, with 9 bases matching TRBD1. The CDR3 length is 16 residues. J gave up 3 bases and V 3 bases, and 6 bases lay outside the gene matches.

This clonotype occurred a few times. The CDR3 bases are TGTGCCAGCAGCCCGCGAAGGGACACCGGGGAGCTGTTTTTT. Translation gives CASSPRRDTGELFF. V gene TRBV9 combines with J gene TRBJ2-2; D uncertain. Germline V gene lookup returns CDR1 SGDLS and CDR2 YYNGEE. The CDR3 spans 14 residues. V was cut by 4 bases and J by 3 bases, with 10 bases left in between. Complete variable domain (other parts from reference TRBV9 and TRBJ2-2): DSGVTQTPKHLITATGQRVTLRCSPRSGDLSVYWYQQSLDQGLQFLIQYYNGEERAKGNILERFSAQQFPDLHSELNLSSLELGDSALYFCASSPRRDTGELFFGEGSRLTVL.

The chain recombines TRBV27 with TRBJ2-7, with D perhaps TRBD1 or TRBD2 (5 bases each). Germline V gene data show CDR1 as MNHEY and CDR2 as SMNVEV (reference sequence). V dropped 7 bases and J dropped 3 bases, with 10 bases sitting between them. The CDR3 is made up of 12 amino acids. CDR3 bases: TGTGCCAGCACCCGGGACGGCTACGAGCAGTACTTC. Its translation is CASTRDGYEQYF.

This clonotype was observed a few times. This chain uses TRBV5-6 with TRBJ2-7; 11 bases align to TRBD2. The V gene end was trimmed by 4 bases and the J gene end by 0 bases; junction bases not matched to a gene: 9. Germline CDR1 is SGHDT and CDR2 is YYEEEE. This CDR3 region has 17 residues. The CDR3 region is CASSPLTSGVSSYEQYF. The CDR3 DNA reads TGTGCCAGCAGCCCCCTGACTAGCGGGGTGAGCTCCTACGAGCAGTACTTC.

This chain uses TRBV27 with TRBJ2-1; D possibly matches TRBD1 or TRBD2 (5 bases each). V lost 7 bases to trimming and J lost 12 bases, with 13 bases between them. The length of the CDR3 is 11 residues. Germline CDR1 and CDR2: MNHEY and SMNVEV (reference sequence). CDR3 sequence: CASTAGRAQFF. The CDR3 nucleotides are TGTGCCAGCACCGCAGGGCGGGCGCAGTTCTTC.

The CDR3 sequence: CASLEGAWQYF. CDR3 nucleotides: TGTGCCAGCCTTGAAGGGGCCTGGCAGTACTTC. The rearrangement links TRBV6-6 to TRBJ2-4, with D perhaps matching TRBD1 (5 bases). Germline CDR1 and CDR2: MNHNY and SVGAGI (reference sequence). V was pared by 8 bases and J by 13 bases, with 15 bases between. The CDR3 covers 11 residues.

With respect to this clonotype: A read error may account for a junction end that differs from germline. V usage is TRBV5-1 and J usage is TRBJ2-7, with TRBD1 matching over 7 bases. This CDR3 contains 12 residues. Germline V lookup: CDR1 SGHRS, CDR2 YFSETQ. The DNA for the CDR3 is TGCGCCGGCAGCTTGGGACAGTACGAGCAGTACTTC. It yields the protein CAGSLGQYEQYF.

V and J are TRBV20-1 and TRBJ2-7, with D hard to call. Trimming pared 6 bases from V and 5 bases from J, leaving 20 bases between. CDR1 DFQATT and CDR2 SNEGSKA come from the germline V gene (reference sequence). The CDR3 spans 14 residues. The CDR3 is CSAYTEVGINEQYF. CDR3 in DNA: TGCAGTGCCTACACTGAGGTTGGGATCAACGAGCAGTACTTC.

The J gene is TRBJ1-2, the V gene TRBV4-3; 9 bases align to TRBD1. The ends lost 3 bases at V and 4 bases at J; junction bases unmatched: 9. The CDR3 totals 16 residues. Germline assignment: CDR1 LGHNA and CDR2 YSLEER. The CDR3 loop is CASSQARDRVGYGYTF. The CDR3 DNA is TGCGCCAGCAGCCAGGCCCGGGACAGGGTCGGCTATGGCTACACCTTC.

This chain connects TRBV4-3 to TRBJ2-1; the match to TRBD2 covers 9 bases. The end of the DNA fits TRBJ2-7 better, so the J call may be wrong. The germline CDR1 and CDR2 sequences are LGHNA and YSLEER. The CDR3 covers 15 residues. The DNA of the CDR3 is TGCGCCAGCAGCCAAGCTAGCGGGGCATACAATGAGCAGTACTTC. This translates into CASSQASGAYNEQYF.

V and J are TRBV7-2 and TRBJ2-3, with a possible D match to TRBD2 (5 bases). Trimming left V 1 base short and J 4 bases short, with 12 bases between. Germline loops: CDR1 SGHTA, CDR2 FQGNSA. The CDR3 contains 15 residues. The CDR3, as DNA: TGTGCCAGCAGCTTAGAAGGGAGACGGGCAGATACGCAGTATTTT. It codes for CASSLEGRRADTQYF. The whole variable domain, remainder taken from reference TRBV7-2 and TRBJ2-3, is GAGVSQSPSNKVTEKGKDVELRCDPISGHTALYWYRQSLGQGLEFLIYFQGNSAPDKSGLPSDRFSAERTGGSVSTLTIQRTQQEDSAVYLCASSLEGRRADTQYFGPGTRLTVL.

This clonotype was picked up a small number of times. The chain joins TRBV27 to TRBJ2-3, with D possibly matching TRBD2 (6 bases). The V end was cut by 3 bases, the J end by 2 bases, with 12 bases between. Germline V gives CDR1 MNHEY, CDR2 SMNVEV (reference sequence). This CDR3 is 15 amino acids long. CDR3 DNA: TGTGCCAGCAGTTTTATCGGCGGGGCCACAGATACGCAGTATTTT. It encodes CASSFIGGATDTQYF.

A few counts support this clonotype. The chain couples TRBV6-1 to TRBJ2-6; 8 positions match TRBD2. Germline CDR1 reads MNHNS; CDR2 reads SASEGT. CDR3 length: 17 residues. Losses at the gene ends were 5 bases for V and 0 bases for J; bases not matched to a gene: 6. CDR3 in amino acids: CASSRGGANSGANVLTF. As DNA, the CDR3 is TGTGCCAGCAGTCGGGGGGGGGCGAACTCTGGGGCCAACGTCCTGACTTTC.

This clonotype occurred a few times. The V call is TRBV10-2, the J call TRBJ2-3; 8 positions agree with TRBD2. CDR3 length equals 15 residues. J was trimmed by 6 bases and V by 5 bases; bases with no gene match: 10. From germline, CDR1 is WSHSY and CDR2 SAAADI. CDR3 nucleotide sequence: TGCGCCAGCAGTCCCGGGGTAGCGGGGCCGGATACGCAGTATTTT. It translates to CASSPGVAGPDTQYF.

This clonotype was seen only a few times. The chain is built from TRBV7-2 and TRBJ2-1; TRBD2 aligns across 7 bases. The CDR3 loop spans 15 amino acids. Germline V lookup: CDR1 SGHTA, CDR2 FQGNSA. Trimming took 7 bases from V and 4 from J; bases not matched to a gene: 10. CDR3 region: CASTPPGGVYNEQFF. CDR3 coding DNA: TGTGCCAGCACCCCCCCGGGGGGAGTTTACAATGAGCAGTTCTTC.

This clonotype came up once. A much larger clone lies a single base off, so this may be a read error. V is TRBV4-1 and J is TRBJ2-3; 10 bases are a match to TRBD2. This CDR3 has 19 amino acids. Germline V gene data show CDR1 as MGHRA and CDR2 as YSYEKL. J lost 0 bases, V lost 4 bases, and 13 bases had no gene match. CDR3 region: CASSPDSSGGCTSTDTQYF. CDR3 nucleotide sequence: TGCGCCAGCAGCCCTGACTCTAGCGGGGGCTGTACTAGCACAGATACGCAGTATTTT.

This clonotype occurred a few times. V gene TRBV7-2 combines with J gene TRBJ2-5; a possible D gene is TRBD2 (6 bases). There are 14 residues in the CDR3. Trimming cost V 5 bases and J 1 base, with 11 bases left between them. Germline V gene sequence: CDR1 SGHTA, CDR2 FQGNSA. The CDR3 sequence is CASSLGLFQETQYF. CDR3 in DNA: TGTGCCAGCAGCCTGGGACTCTTCCAAGAGACCCAGTACTTC.